Ten or more counts support the clone carrying this T cell receptor (beta chain). Time point in this sample: patch test 2, 6 weeks after DPC sensitization. Noted treatment: therapeutic diphenylcyclopropenone sensitization with weekly scalp DPC. This record comes from a study of human T cells and chemical hapten exposure. Study details: Patch tests containing 0.01% DPC, applied to the upper back, were read at 6 days.

TCRdb called the RACE reads again in MiXCR, with one record for every CDR3 protein. Seen here are 110,000 to 150,000 distinct CDR3 sequences, about 11% observed once, and the top ten hold about 1.3%. Here the sequenced sample was whole blood, taken in connection with sensitization to the hapten diphenylcyclopropenone (DPC). The clonotype comes from a woman in her 50s with alopecia areata. Some clones in this sample may be carry-over from other donors' samples.

The CDR3 region is CASSLGQGSAEAFF. In nucleotides, the CDR3 is TGTGCCAGCAGTTTGGGACAGGGGTCGGCTGAAGCTTTCTTT. The chain has TRBV28 and TRBJ1-1; 10 bases line up with TRBD1. The CDR3 is 14 amino acids. Unmatched junction bases numbered 4, after V lost 3 bases and J lost 6 bases. In germline, CDR1 is MDHEN, CDR2 SYDVKM.